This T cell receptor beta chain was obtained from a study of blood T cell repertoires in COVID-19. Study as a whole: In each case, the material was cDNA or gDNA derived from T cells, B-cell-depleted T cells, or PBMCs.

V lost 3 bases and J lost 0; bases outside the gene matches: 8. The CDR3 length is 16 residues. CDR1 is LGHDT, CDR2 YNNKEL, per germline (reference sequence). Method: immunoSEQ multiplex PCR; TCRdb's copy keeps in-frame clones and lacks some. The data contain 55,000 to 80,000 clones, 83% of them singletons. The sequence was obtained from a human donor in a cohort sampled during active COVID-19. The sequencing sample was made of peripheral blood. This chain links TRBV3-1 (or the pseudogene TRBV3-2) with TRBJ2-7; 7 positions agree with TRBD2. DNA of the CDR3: TGTGCCAGCAGCCAGAATAACCTAGCGGTCTCCTACGAGCAGTACTTC. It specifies CASSQNNLAVSYEQYF.